This T cell receptor beta chain appears in the sequencing data of a study of control samples from healthy donors and cancer patients. This CDR3 has 13 residues. Looked up from germline, CDR1 is SNHLY and CDR2 is FYNNEI. V shed 10 bases and J shed 3 bases, with 15 bases lying between them. This table comes from immunoSEQ multiplex PCR, and its TCRdb copy is limited to in-frame clones, with some not included. This sample has roughly 59,000 clones, with more than 85% found just once. Material for sequencing was PBMCs. This clonotype originated in a man aged 35 to 55 with colorectal cancer. V gene TRBV2 combines with J gene TRBJ1-2; D gene uncertain. The CDR3 region has the DNA TGTGCCAACCAGGACGGTATTTACTATGGCTACACCTTC. Its translation is CANQDGIYYGYTF.